A selection of T cell receptor beta chains follows, all from one sample in a study of cytotoxic CD8 clonotypes in ibrutinib-treated CLL. Profiled with immunoSEQ multiplex PCR; TCRdb holds only in-frame clones, not every one. The data contain about 140,000 clones, approximately 75% of them singletons. The specimen comprised PBMCs, sampled after 12 months of ibrutinib treatment. These receptors were taken from a human donor with chronic lymphocytic leukemia. Each CDR3 is given with its conserved first and last residue. Fields, in order: V gene, J gene, CDR3 protein.

V gene: TRBV5-1; J gene: TRBJ2-3; CDR3 protein: CASSRLPIAGGNTDTQYF
V gene: TRBV4-1; J gene: TRBJ1-5; CDR3 protein: CASNQETGVIQPQHF
V gene: TRBV28; J gene: TRBJ1-6; CDR3 protein: CASRPSGGHNSPLHF
V gene: TRBV5-6; J gene: TRBJ1-2; CDR3 protein: CASSFKSQVLIIF
V gene: TRBV4-1; J gene: TRBJ2-7; CDR3 protein: CASSRSLVLVGDVYEQYF
V gene: TRBV5-1; J gene: TRBJ1-4; CDR3 protein: CASRQGAGNEKLFF
V gene: TRBV2; J gene: TRBJ1-6; CDR3 protein: CASSVKKFRDRVNSPLHF
V gene: TRBV10-2; J gene: TRBJ1-4; CDR3 protein: CASTEPGQGPEKLFF
V gene: TRBV5-1; J gene: TRBJ2-4; CDR3 protein: CASSPGQKDIQYF
V gene: TRBV7-6; J gene: TRBJ1-2; CDR3 protein: CASSLAQQGYGYTF
V gene: TRBV7-9; J gene: TRBJ2-1; CDR3 protein: CASGTGVDEQFF
V gene: TRBV7-3; J gene: TRBJ2-1; CDR3 protein: CASSARDRGTNHNEQFF
V gene: TRBV7-6; J gene: TRBJ1-5; CDR3 protein: CASSLVKGNGIGQPQHF
V gene: TRBV2; J gene: TRBJ1-5; CDR3 protein: CASSPRGTGAHQPQHF
V gene: TRBV4-1; J gene: TRBJ2-6; CDR3 protein: CASSPTGSVSGANVLTF
V gene: TRBV6-5; J gene: TRBJ2-3; CDR3 protein: CASSYSDTQYF
V gene: TRBV13; J gene: TRBJ1-1; CDR3 protein: CASSLQGGEDTEAFF
V gene: TRBV5-1; J gene: TRBJ2-5; CDR3 protein: CASSAGPKETQYF
V gene: TRBV28; J gene: TRBJ1-2; CDR3 protein: CASSPMGDIYGYTF
V gene: TRBV6-1; J gene: TRBJ1-4; CDR3 protein: CASSEAGFANEKLFF
V gene: TRBV7-3; J gene: TRBJ1-1; CDR3 protein: CASRSALGSNTEAFF
V gene: TRBV6-5; J gene: TRBJ2-7; CDR3 protein: CASIGIGSLHEQYF
V gene: TRBV4-1; J gene: TRBJ1-5; CDR3 protein: CASSQMGSNQPQHF
V gene: TRBV7-3; J gene: TRBJ2-1; CDR3 protein: CASSPPGLANHEQFF
V gene: TRBV21-1; J gene: TRBJ2-2; CDR3 protein: CASSLVGSTGELFF
V gene: TRBV27; J gene: TRBJ1-2; CDR3 protein: CASSLYRGEGGYTF
V gene: TRBV7-2; J gene: TRBJ2-3; CDR3 protein: CASSFGGDTQYF
V gene: TRBV7-7; J gene: TRBJ2-1; CDR3 protein: CASSLRGSSSYNEQFF
V gene: TRBV19; J gene: TRBJ2-7; CDR3 protein: CASSSTGQSYEQYF
V gene: TRBV9; J gene: TRBJ2-1; CDR3 protein: CASSVGGSMSSYNEQFF
V gene: TRBV5-1; J gene: TRBJ2-3; CDR3 protein: CASSLGGTDTQYF
V gene: TRBV5-1; J gene: TRBJ1-4; CDR3 protein: CASSIGTEEAATNEKLFF
V gene: TRBV5-8; J gene: TRBJ2-1; CDR3 protein: CASGAGKWVYNEQFF
V gene: TRBV6-5; J gene: TRBJ2-7; CDR3 protein: CASSSFSYEQYF
V gene: TRBV7-9; J gene: TRBJ2-7; CDR3 protein: CASSFTVRRSSYEQYF
V gene: TRBV29-1; J gene: TRBJ2-3; CDR3 protein: CSVDSQFRTDTQYF
V gene: TRBV30; J gene: TRBJ1-4; CDR3 protein: CAWSAKSGGEKLFF
V gene: TRBV6-5; J gene: TRBJ2-7; CDR3 protein: CASSSRGQDYEQYF
V gene: TRBV11-3; J gene: TRBJ2-2; CDR3 protein: CASSLGIAVNTGELFF
V gene: TRBV15; J gene: TRBJ1-2; CDR3 protein: CATSGRKGYGYTF
V gene: TRBV27; J gene: TRBJ2-2; CDR3 protein: CASSSGLAGTGELFF
V gene: TRBV4-2; J gene: TRBJ2-5; CDR3 protein: CASSQEFPYRGMETQYF
V gene: TRBV5-1; J gene: TRBJ2-1; CDR3 protein: CASSLDGDLGNEQFF
V gene: TRBV30; J gene: TRBJ1-4; CDR3 protein: CAWSVREKLFF
V gene: TRBV9; J gene: TRBJ2-7; CDR3 protein: CASSVATSGVSHEQYF
V gene: TRBV6-1; J gene: TRBJ2-1; CDR3 protein: CASSQGSSYNEQFF
V gene: TRBV4-1; J gene: TRBJ2-2; CDR3 protein: CASSQESGFLYAGELFF